The entry below gives a single TCR beta chain sequence along with its context. Its antigen is unknown. The sorting of each CD8+ T cell subset was done in triplicate, at roughly 300,000 cells each. This sample is part of a study of CXCR3-negative and CXCR3-positive naive CD8 T cells. Study results and limitations: Comparably high diversity marked both naive subsets, whereas memory CD8+ cells had much lower diversity. Surface CD5 was comparable between naive subsets; TCR strength was inferred from TRB CDR3 properties.

UMI-labeled 5' RACE TRB cDNA libraries were prepared from the cells. TCRdb re-called the 5' RACE reads and shows each CDR3 protein once, DNA omitted. The sample includes tens of thousands of distinct CDR3 sequences. CDR1 LGHDT and CDR2 YNNKEL come from the germline V gene (reference sequence). The CDR3 loop spans 16 amino acids. The TCR originated in a human donor in good health. Some clones in this sample may be carry-over from other donors' samples. Sequenced: memory CD8+ T cells from blood. The chain combines TRBV3-1 with TRBJ2-3; the D call from TCRdb, TRBD2, cannot be confirmed without DNA. The CDR3 is CASSTRHGLAGDTQYF.